The clone carrying this T cell receptor beta chain has a handful of counts. These data belong to a study of cytomegalovirus exposure and HLA in healthy donors. A multiplex PCR was run with 60 Vbeta primers and 13 Jbeta primers. The table came from immunoSEQ multiplex PCR; TCRdb's copy has only in-frame clones and leaves some out. The repertoire includes roughly 160,000 clones, roughly three quarters of them detected once, and about 9.9% sits in the top ten. With 5 bases clipped from V and 6 bases from J, the junction kept 7 bases outside the gene matches. The CDR3 extends over 15 amino acids. Germline V gives CDR1 MNHNS, CDR2 SASEGT. Donors were nominally healthy when sampled, though unrecorded immune exposures were likely.

The sequence was obtained from a man aged 18 to 29 in good health and CMV-seropositive. V usage is TRBV6-1 and J usage is TRBJ1-5, with 10 bases matching TRBD1. The sequencing input was PBMCs. CDR3 sequence: CASSTTGGFAQPQHF. CDR3 bases: TGTGCCAGCAGTACGACAGGGGGCTTCGCTCAGCCCCAGCATTTT.